These 29 T cell receptor beta chains originate from one sample sequenced in a study of response to subunit inactivated influenza vaccine. MiXCR, applied by TCRdb to the RT-PCR reads, yields one record per CDR3 protein. The sample has about 190,000 distinct CDR3 sequences; approximately 14% are singletons. The sequences come from CD8+ T cells sorted from PBMCs, collected 5 days after vaccination. Every receptor here comes from a man aged 45-60 years who received an inactivated influenza vaccine.

This clonotype has a handful of counts. This chain joins TRBV3-1 and TRBJ2-1; a weak D match, TRBD2 (5 bases). This CDR3 region has 16 residues. Trimming took off 4 bases at V and 4 bases at J, with 17 bases between the two ends. Germline V gene sequence: CDR1 LGHDT, CDR2 YNNKEL (reference sequence). CDR3 nucleotide sequence: TGTGCCAGCAGCCCCCATCCCGGGGAAGGGTACAATGAGCAGTTCTTC. It codes for CASSPHPGEGYNEQFF.

This clonotype came up a few times. The V and J genes are TRBV30 and TRBJ2-2, with D unresolved. V gave up 1 base and J gave up 0 bases, with 9 bases separating them. Per germline, CDR1 GTSNPN and CDR2 SVGIG (reference sequence). This CDR3 is 15 amino acids long. CDR3 nucleotide sequence: TGTGCCTGGAGTGGGGAAGTCGCGAACACCGGGGAGCTGTTTTTT. It yields the protein CAWSGEVANTGELFF.

V and J are TRBV6-2 or TRBV6-3 and TRBJ1-5, with D uncertain. Germline CDR1 MNHEY, CDR2 SVGEGT. V was clipped by 1 base and J by 5 bases, with 9 bases between them. The CDR3 length is 14 residues. Here the CDR3 reads CASSYLQLDQPQHF. The CDR3 region has the DNA TGTGCCAGCAGTTACTTACAGCTAGATCAGCCCCAGCATTTT.

CDR3 sequence reads: CASSQGVSGSSSYEQYF. The CDR3 DNA is TGCGCCAGCAGCCAAGGGGTTAGCGGGAGTTCCTCCTACGAGCAGTACTTC. The chain is built from TRBV4-3 and TRBJ2-7; 9 nucleotides match TRBD2. The CDR3 runs to 17 residues. CDR1 LGHNA and CDR2 YSLEER come from the germline V gene. With 1 base clipped from V and 0 bases from J, the junction kept 7 bases outside the gene matches.

This clonotype was detected a few times. V gene TRBV12-3 or TRBV12-4 combines with J gene TRBJ2-2; no definite D call. This CDR3 comprises 14 residues. Trimming left V 6 bases short and J 1 base short, with 9 bases between. CDR3 DNA sequence: TGTGCCAGCAGCATAGCACAGAACACCGGGGAGCTGTTTTTT. This codes for CASSIAQNTGELFF.

This chain's CDR3 is CSARDVGQGAYEQYF. Written as DNA, the CDR3 is TGCAGTGCTAGAGACGTGGGACAGGGGGCCTACGAGCAGTACTTC. The chain uses TRBV20-1 and TRBJ2-7, with TRBD1 matching 11 bases. The germline CDR1 and CDR2 sequences are DFQATT and SNEGSKA (reference sequence). Trimming removed 0 bases from V and 2 bases from J; junction bases left unmatched: 3. CDR3 length equals 15 residues.

This clonotype was counted a few times. CDR3 nucleotide sequence: TGTGCCAGCAGTTCCGGGACTAGCGGAGGGTCCTACGAGCAGTACTTC. Protein sequence: CASSSGTSGGSYEQYF. The chain employs TRBV12-3 or TRBV12-4 and TRBJ2-7; 11 bases agree with TRBD2. The trim removed 4 bases at V and 1 base at J, leaving 6 bases unmatched. The CDR3 consists of 16 residues.

This clonotype has only a few counts. The gene calls are TRBV4-1 and TRBJ2-7, with D perhaps being TRBD1 or TRBD2 (5 bases each). This CDR3 contains 14 residues. The germline gives CDR1 MGHRA, CDR2 YSYEKL. V gave up 3 bases and J gave up 2 bases, with 11 bases separating them. CDR3 loop: CASSQRDGPYEQYF. In DNA form, the CDR3 reads TGCGCCAGCAGCCAGAGGGACGGACCCTACGAGCAGTACTTC.

This clonotype has just a few counts. CDR3 sequence: CASSSSGVYNEQFF. The CDR3 DNA reads TGTGCCAGCAGCTCTAGCGGGGTTTACAATGAGCAGTTCTTC. This chain joins TRBV28 and TRBJ2-1; 9 bases agree with TRBD2. There are 14 residues in the CDR3. Germline-derived CDR1 and CDR2 are MDHEN and SYDVKM. The trim removed 6 bases at V and 4 bases at J, leaving 4 bases unmatched.

In its sample, this clonotype was seen many times. The J gene is TRBJ1-3, the V gene TRBV12-3 or TRBV12-4; TRBD1 matches 8 bases. The trim removed 11 bases at V and 3 bases at J, leaving 15 bases unmatched. There are 16 residues in the CDR3. CDR3 sequence reads: CAAQERAGGFGNTIYF. In nucleotides, the CDR3 is TGTGCCGCACAGGAGAGGGCAGGGGGCTTTGGAAACACCATATATTTT.

The V gene is TRBV20-1, the J gene TRBJ2-1; 8 bases map to TRBD2. Germline V CDR1 and CDR2: DFQATT, SNEGSKA (reference sequence). The CDR3 is made up of 14 amino acids. Losses at the gene ends were 5 bases for V and 0 bases for J; bases not matched to a gene: 3. CDR3 amino acids: CSAPGTSSYNEQFF. The CDR3 region has the DNA TGCAGTGCTCCAGGGACTAGCTCCTACAATGAGCAGTTCTTC.

The chain couples TRBV7-2 to TRBJ2-1, with 11 positions matching TRBD2. Trimming cost V 3 bases and J 1 base; bases outside gene matches: 2. Germline V gene data show CDR1 as SGHTA and CDR2 as FQGNSA. The length of the CDR3 is 16 residues. CDR3 amino acids: CASSFSGRGSYNEQFF. In DNA form, the CDR3 reads TGTGCCAGCAGCTTTAGCGGGAGGGGGTCCTACAATGAGCAGTTCTTC.

To note about this clonotype: A much larger clone differs by one base, so this may be a read error. This chain links TRBV7-2 with TRBJ2-7; D remains unclear. Germline CDR1 reads SGHTA; CDR2 reads FQGNSA. This CDR3 has 14 amino acids. CDR3 sequence reads: CVSNSLDSSYEQYF. As DNA, the CDR3 is TGTGTCAGCAACTCTCTCGATAGCTCCTACGAGCAGTACTTC.

This clonotype was found many times. The rearrangement uses TRBV4-3 and TRBJ1-4; 7 bases align to TRBD1. Germline CDR1 reads LGHNA; CDR2 reads YSLEER. With V trimmed by 0 bases and J by 4 bases, 14 bases remained unmatched. The CDR3 is 19 amino acids. In DNA form, the CDR3 reads TGCGCCAGCAGCCAAGATTGGACGGGGGATGGACAGGATAATGAAAAACTGTTTTTT. Its protein product is CASSQDWTGDGQDNEKLFF.

The V gene is TRBV11-2, the J gene TRBJ2-7, with a possible D match to TRBD2 (6 bases). V shed 2 bases and J shed 3 bases, with 14 bases lying between them. The CDR3 length is 15 residues. Germline V lookup: CDR1 SGHAT, CDR2 FQNNGV. The CDR3 here is CASSLYGSGGYEQYF. The DNA of the CDR3 is TGTGCCAGCAGCTTATACGGTAGCGGAGGCTACGAGCAGTACTTC.

This clonotype was counted many times. The V and J genes are TRBV7-9 and TRBJ1-1; 8 nucleotides align to TRBD1. Trimming removed 3 bases from V and 5 bases from J; junction bases left unmatched: 8. Looked up from germline, CDR1 is SEHNR and CDR2 is FQNEAQ (reference sequence). The CDR3 is made up of 15 amino acids. CDR3 sequence: CASSLIRTGNTEAFF. The DNA for the CDR3 is TGTGCCAGCAGCTTGATTAGGACAGGGAATACTGAAGCTTTCTTT.

The CDR3 protein is CASSPLAGLGETQYF. For the CDR3, the DNA is TGTGCCAGCAGCCCCCTCGCGGGGCTCGGTGAGACCCAGTACTTC. This chain joins TRBV11-2 and TRBJ2-5, with a weak D call TRBD2 (6 bases). The V end lost 5 bases, the J end lost 5 bases, and 18 bases lay between the germline ends. The germline V gene has CDR1 SGHAT and CDR2 FQNNGV. The CDR3 is 15 residues long. The full variable domain, its missing parts supplied by reference TRBV11-2 and TRBJ2-5, is EAGVAQSPRYKIIEKRQSVAFWCNPISGHATLYWYQQILGQGPKLLIQFQNNGVVDDSQLPKDRFSAERLKGVDSTLKIQPAKLEDSAVYLCASSPLAGLGETQYFGPGTRLLVL.

The chain has TRBV6-6 and TRBJ1-2; D remains unclear. The V and J ends lost 6 bases and 8 bases respectively, with 13 bases between them. The CDR3 extends over 12 amino acids. Per the germline V gene, CDR1 is MNHNY and CDR2 is SVGAGI (reference sequence). The CDR3: CASRPGSAGYTF. The CDR3 bases are TGTGCCAGCAGGCCTGGGAGTGCCGGCTACACCTTC.

This chain uses TRBV9 with TRBJ2-7, with 8 bases matching TRBD2. J was trimmed by 2 bases and V by 1 base; bases with no gene match: 8. Germline CDR1 reads SGDLS; CDR2 reads YYNGEE. The CDR3 has 16 residues. The CDR3 reads CASSVLPLAEAYEQYF. CDR3 DNA: TGTGCCAGCAGCGTACTGCCACTAGCGGAAGCCTACGAGCAGTACTTC.

This clonotype was seen only a few times. The V call is TRBV27, the J call TRBJ2-7, with 7 bases identical to TRBD2. This CDR3 comprises 13 residues. In germline, CDR1 is MNHEY, CDR2 SMNVEV (reference sequence). Trimming took 2 bases from V and 4 from J; bases not matched to a gene: 2. DNA for the CDR3: TGTGCCAGCAGTTTAGTGGGGGGGTACGAGCAGTACTTC. It is translated as CASSLVGGYEQYF.

This clonotype was recorded a few times. In DNA form, the CDR3 reads TGTGCCTCAATGGCGGGACAGAACACCGGGGAGCTGTTTTTT. Its translation is CASMAGQNTGELFF. The chain links TRBV12-3 or TRBV12-4 to TRBJ2-2; D is possibly TRBD1 or TRBD2 (6 bases each). The CDR3 runs to 14 residues. V was shortened by 11 bases and J by 1 base, with 14 bases between the two germline ends.

This clonotype was found a few times. CDR3: CASGLDGTYTEAFF. The CDR3 DNA reads as TGTGCTAGTGGTTTGGACGGGACTTACACTGAAGCTTTCTTT. The chain uses TRBV12-5 and TRBJ1-1, with D possibly matching TRBD1 (5 bases). Germline V gene sequence: CDR1 LGHNT, CDR2 FRNRAP. The CDR3 is made up of 14 amino acids. Trimming removed 1 base at V and 3 bases at J, with 9 bases between.

The rearrangement joins TRBV9 to TRBJ2-7; 14 positions agree with TRBD2. Germline CDR1 reads SGDLS; CDR2 reads YYNGEE. The CDR3 is 14 residues long. After removal of 3 bases from V and 6 bases from J, the junction contained 2 bases not matched to a gene. The DNA of the CDR3 is TGTGCCAGCAGCGCCGGACTAGCGGGAGGCGAGCAGTACTTC. Amino acid sequence: CASSAGLAGGEQYF.

This clonotype was detected many times. The chain recombines TRBV10-3 with TRBJ2-7; 11 nucleotides align to TRBD1. In germline, CDR1 is ENHRY, CDR2 SYGVKD. The V and J ends lost 11 bases and 4 bases, in that order; junction bases with no gene match: 4. The CDR3 runs 12 residues. CDR3 sequence: CAVGTGGYEQYF. CDR3 nucleotides: TGTGCCGTAGGGACAGGGGGGTACGAGCAGTACTTC.

This clonotype has just a few counts. The J gene is TRBJ2-1, the V gene TRBV4-1, with 9 bases identical to TRBD1. Germline assignment: CDR1 MGHRA and CDR2 YSYEKL. With 3 bases clipped from V and 4 bases from J, the junction kept 7 bases outside the gene matches. The CDR3 runs to 16 residues. The DNA for the CDR3 is TGCGCCAGCAGCCACAACCGGGACAGGGAATACAATGAGCAGTTCTTC. Translating gives CASSHNRDREYNEQFF.

A few counts support this clonotype. The rearrangement joins TRBV10-3 to TRBJ2-1, with D unclear. Looked up from germline, CDR1 is ENHRY and CDR2 is SYGVKD. The CDR3 totals 17 residues. Trimming pared 0 bases from V and 0 bases from J, leaving 12 bases between. As DNA, the CDR3 is TGTGCCATCAGTGAGTCGCGCTCCACACTCTCCTACAATGAGCAGTTCTTC. Its translation: CAISESRSTLSYNEQFF.

A word on this clonotype: This may stem from a read error, because a much larger clone lies one nucleotide away. CDR3 amino acids: CASSLEGYTQYF. The CDR3 region has the DNA TGCGCCAGCAGCTTGGAGGGTTATACGCAGTATTTT. This sequence joins TRBV5-1 and TRBJ2-3, with no clear D. V lost 0 bases and J 7 bases, leaving 6 bases between the germline ends. Germline-derived CDR1 and CDR2 are SGHRS and YFSETQ. CDR3 length equals 12 residues.

This chain joins TRBV11-2 and TRBJ2-1, with D perhaps matching TRBD2 (6 bases). The CDR3 length is 15 residues. V was shortened by 5 bases and J by 5 bases, with 16 bases between the two germline ends. Germline V CDR1 and CDR2: SGHAT, FQNNGV. The CDR3 DNA reads TGTGCCAGCAGCCCTATGGGGGGAGCAAACAATGAGCAGTTCTTC. Its translation is CASSPMGGANNEQFF.

This clonotype was recorded a few times. The gene calls are TRBV4-2 and TRBJ2-7; TRBD2 matches 11 bases. Trimming removed 3 bases from V and 0 bases from J; junction bases left unmatched: 7. The CDR3 runs to 17 residues. CDR1 and CDR2 (germline): LGHNA, YNFKEQ. CDR3 nucleotides: TGTGCCAGCAGCCAGCCCACGGGACTAGCGGTCTCCTACGAGCAGTACTTC. Protein sequence: CASSQPTGLAVSYEQYF.